These T cell receptor beta chains were read from a single sample in a study of blood T cell repertoires in COVID-19. TCRdb's table, derived via immunoSEQ multiplex PCR, lists solely in-frame clones and lacks some. The sample contains 150,000 to 200,000 clones, about four fifths of which appear only once. Sequencing was performed on peripheral blood. The receptor source for this set is a woman between 70 and 85 years old with acute or convalescent COVID-19. Each CDR3 is given with its conserved first and last residue. D genes are given only for firm matches. Expanded clones get a size class; other rows say once, few or many, or leave the size out.

clone_size j_call v_call d_call cdr3_aa cdr3_nt
NA TRBJ2-3 TRBV7-9 NA CASRRTGVADTQYF TGTGCCAGCAGGAGAACGGGGGTTGCGGATACGCAGTATTTT
NA TRBJ1-5 TRBV28 NA CASSLLGNQPQHF TGTGCCAGCAGTTTGCTCGGGAATCAGCCCCAGCATTTT
NA TRBJ2-7 TRBV7-2 TRBD2 CASSLTPGGSYEQYF TGTGCCAGCAGCTTAACCCCGGGGGGGTCCTACGAGCAGTACTTC
once TRBJ2-2 TRBV28 NA CASSFRLTTGELFF TGTGCCAGCAGTTTCCGTTTAACAACCGGGGAGCTGTTTTTT
NA TRBJ1-4 TRBV7-2 NA CASSLNGRGEKLFF TGTGCCAGCAGCTTGAACGGGAGGGGGGAAAAACTGTTTTTT
NA TRBJ1-5 TRBV7-9 TRBD1 CASSASGTGGGQPQHF TGTGCCAGCAGCGCATCCGGGACAGGGGGCGGTCAGCCCCAGCATTTT
NA TRBJ2-3 TRBV7-3 NA CASSPGGRFPTQYF TGTGCCAGCAGCCCAGGAGGCAGGTTCCCCACGCAGTATTTT
few TRBJ1-2 TRBV6-2/TRBV6-3 NA CASSYASAGLGYTF TGTGCCAGCAGTTACGCGTCTGCAGGGCTTGGCTACACCTTC
NA TRBJ1-2 TRBV28 NA CASTLTEGYGYTF TGTGCCAGCACCCTGACAGAAGGCTATGGCTACACCTTC
NA TRBJ2-5 TRBV9 NA CASSVDLGAPQETQYF TGTGCCAGCAGCGTAGACTTAGGGGCACCGCAAGAGACCCAGTACTTC
NA TRBJ2-1 TRBV6-2/TRBV6-3 TRBD2 CASSWTSGRAGNEQFF TGTGCCAGCAGTTGGACTAGCGGGAGGGCGGGGAATGAGCAGTTCTTC
NA TRBJ2-1 TRBV6-5 NA CASSYRGLYNEQFF TGTGCCAGCAGTTATAGGGGCCTATACAATGAGCAGTTCTTC
NA TRBJ2-6 TRBV5-5 NA CASLMGPRSGANVLTF TGTGCCAGCCTTATGGGGCCGCGCTCTGGGGCCAACGTCCTGACTTTC
NA TRBJ1-1 TRBV7-2 TRBD1 CASSTGQGGKVEAFF TGTGCCAGCAGCACCGGACAGGGTGGGAAGGTGGAAGCTTTCTTT
many TRBJ1-2 TRBV7-9 TRBD1 CASSFGTGLYGYTF TGTGCCAGCAGCTTCGGGACAGGACTCTATGGCTACACCTTC
NA TRBJ2-1 TRBV30 TRBD1 CASQGDLVYNEQFF TGTGCCTCGCAGGGGGATTTGGTTTACAATGAGCAGTTCTTC
NA TRBJ2-3 TRBV4-3 NA CASSQDPGSTDTQYF TGCGCCAGCAGCCAAGATCCGGGTAGCACAGATACGCAGTATTTT